This T cell receptor (beta chain) comes out of a study of T-cell reconstitution after alpha-beta-depleted transplantation in children (dated by TCRdb to the mid-2010s). For the wider study: Using TCR repertoire profiling, the study quantitatively followed how T-cell immune reconstitution unfolded in children after TCRalphabeta/CD19-depleted allogeneic hematopoietic cell transplantation. What the study reported, not specific to this receptor: In some patients, the high TCRbeta diversity seen at day 60 was put down to recipient T cells and intrathymic progenitors that had survived conditioning. The frequencies of hyperexpanded clones fell over the following months, and after one year, T-cell counts and TCRbeta diversity were mostly attributed to newly produced T cells. About two months after transplant, the apparently early recovery of alphabetaT-cell counts reportedly depended on just several hundred clones that had expanded rapidly and came from non-depleted graft cells.

What the treatment or condition label conveys for this sample: allogeneic hematopoietic cell transplantation with graft depleted of TCRalphabeta T cells and CD19 B cells. The children who served as transplant recipients had been given grafts of TCRalphabeta/CD19-depleted allogeneic hematopoietic cells. CDR1 is given as SQVTM and CDR2 as ANQGSEA, both from the germline V gene. Germline trimming: 4 bases from V, 0 bases from J; junction bases outside gene matches: 12. The CDR3 has 18 amino acids, counting the end cysteine and phenylalanine. The DNA shown is the 54-base CDR3, in frame from base 1. This clonotype was observed at least ten times. Its cognate antigen has yet to be identified. Base qualities are missing; no much larger clone stands one base away. Library generation was performed with PCR. The sequencing machine was an Illumina HiSeq 2500. Molecular barcoding was employed in the preparation of TCR libraries, with unique molecular identifiers being used to normalize TCRbeta repertoire quantification. TCRdb cleaned the public reads at Q25 with fastp, built clones with MiXCR and kept in-frame beta chains. Rows with one shared CDR3 protein collapse into an entry with the most common genes and DNA. The sample table lists just under 250,000 distinct CDR3 sequences, under 30% of them with a count of one. In total, the top ten clones hold roughly 2.7% of the sample.

The starting material was PBMCs, obtained before TCRalphabeta/CD19-depleted stem cell transplant. This clonotype was sampled from a girl between 2 and 10 years old with Fanconi anemia, due to receive a stem cell transplant. This chain joins TRBV29-1 to TRBJ2-6; 7 bases in the middle match TRBD1. For the CDR3, the sequence is CSVGGIDRDVSGANVLTF. The DNA reads as follows: TGCAGCGTTGGTGGGATTGACAGGGACGTCTCTGGGGCCAACGTCCTGACTTTC.